The present T cell receptor (beta chain) was sequenced within a study of T-cell reconstitution after alpha-beta-depleted transplantation in children. CDR3 length: 13 residues. Trimming took 2 bases from V and 5 from J, leaving 7 bases between them. Germline CDR1 MDHEN, CDR2 SYDVKM. This clonotype was counted a few times. Unique molecular identifiers were incorporated during preparation of the TCRbeta library. TCRdb fed the PCR reads into MiXCR, producing one record per CDR3 protein. The sample includes 360,000 or so distinct CDR3 sequences, 20% of them seen just once. J is TRBJ2-1 and V is TRBV28, with D unresolved. Material: PBMCs from the stem cell graft donor, obtained from the stem cell graft. The TCR sequence derives from a human donor who donated a stem cell graft to a child with acute myeloid leukemia. The CDR3 nucleotides read TGTGCCAGCAGTTTAATTTGGGACAATGAGCAGTTCTTC. Protein: CASSLIWDNEQFF.